The next 8 T cell receptor beta chains were all read from a single sample in a study of lung T cells in sarcoidosis with Löfgren's syndrome. TCRdb reprocessed the reads via MiXCR and lists one record per CDR3 protein. The profile covers about 3,700 distinct CDR3 sequences, with 20% to 25% appearing a single time and over 6.5% taken by the ten largest. The specimen sequenced was CD4+ T cells from bronchoalveolar lavage. These receptors came from a human donor with sarcoidosis (Löfgren's syndrome or another form), or a control subject (not recorded which).

This clonotype is deemed medium-sized (0.01 to 0.1%). The chain links TRBV25-1 to TRBJ1-4, with 8 bases aligning to TRBD1. The junction had 5 bases not matched to a gene; V was cut back by 1 base and J by 7 bases. This CDR3 contains 15 residues. The germline V gene has CDR1 MGHDK and CDR2 SYGVNS. CDR3 in amino acids: CASSESRQGPEKLFF. The CDR3 DNA is TGTGCCAGCAGTGAATCCCGACAGGGGCCTGAAAAACTGTTTTTT.

As regards this clonotype: The junction departs from the called germline gene at one end, perhaps through a read error. This chain uses TRBV6-6 with TRBJ2-5; D is possibly TRBD2 (5 bases). The germline V gene encodes CDR1 MNHNY and CDR2 SVGAGI (reference sequence). This CDR3 is built from 15 residues. In DNA, the CDR3 is TGTGCCAGCAGTTACTACGGGAACGCCCAAGAGACCCGGTACTTC. Translated, it gives CASSYYGNAQETRYF.

In this sample, this clonotype is medium-sized (0.01 to 0.1%). The genes are TRBV20-1 and TRBJ2-1, with TRBD2 matching 11 bases. In germline, CDR1 is DFQATT, CDR2 SNEGSKA (reference sequence). The V and J ends lost 3 bases and 3 bases, in that order; junction bases with no gene match: 4. The CDR3 is made up of 15 amino acids. In DNA form, the CDR3 reads TGCAGTGCTAGCGGAGGGACTAGCGGCTACAATGAGCAGTTCTTC. Its protein product is CSASGGTSGYNEQFF.

On this clonotype: This may stem from a read error, because a much larger clone lies one nucleotide away. The CDR3 region is CASSPLGGASYGQYV. Here the CDR3 DNA reads TGTGCCAGCTCACCACTGGGAGGGGCCTCCTACGGGCAGTACGTC. The J gene is TRBJ2-7, the V gene TRBV18, with 7 positions matching TRBD2. The CDR3 length is 15 residues. Germline V gene lookup returns CDR1 KGHSH and CDR2 LQKENI.

This chain's CDR3 is CASSFPGTGLMETQYF. DNA of the CDR3: TGTGCCAGCAGTTTCCCCGGGACAGGGCTCATGGAGACCCAGTACTTC. This rearrangement joins TRBV6-5 to TRBJ2-5; TRBD1 aligns across 9 bases. The CDR3 is made up of 16 amino acids. The J segment lost 5 bases and the V segment lost 4 bases, leaving 11 bases of the junction unmatched. Germline CDR1 MNHEY, CDR2 SVGAGI.

This clonotype is medium-sized. V is TRBV28 and J is TRBJ1-4; a possible D gene is TRBD1 (5 bases). Germline values: CDR1 MDHEN, CDR2 SYDVKM. The germline V and J ends were trimmed by 3 bases and 8 bases, with 13 bases remaining between them. This CDR3 contains 14 residues. Written as DNA, the CDR3 is TGTGCCAGCAGTTTTTGGGGGGATGGAGAAAAACTGTTTTTT. As protein: CASSFWGDGEKLFF. The complete variable domain, with remaining parts taken from reference TRBV28 and TRBJ1-4, reads DVKVTQSSRYLVKRTGEKVFLECVQDMDHENMFWYRQDPGLGLRLIYFSYDVKMKEKGDIPEGYSVSREKKERFSLILESASTNQTSMYLCASSFWGDGEKLFFGSGTQLSVL.

Relative to its sample, this clonotype is medium-sized. This chain connects TRBV28 to TRBJ1-5, with TRBD1 as a possible D gene (5 bases). Germline-derived CDR1 and CDR2 are MDHEN and SYDVKM. Trimming took off 1 base at V and 7 bases at J, with 17 bases between the two ends. This CDR3 region has 16 residues. CDR3 sequence: CASSLLGTPAGQPQHF. The CDR3 region has the DNA TGTGCCAGCAGTTTATTGGGCACGCCGGCAGGGCAGCCCCAGCATTTT.

This clonotype is termed medium-sized. V usage is TRBV7-2 and J usage is TRBJ1-2, with D possibly TRBD1 on 5 matching bases. The V gene's germline CDR1 is SGHTA and CDR2 FQGNSA. The CDR3 consists of 16 residues. Trimming stripped 0 bases from V and 5 bases from J, with 16 bases between. The CDR3 is CASSLASDMRRYGYTF. Written as DNA, the CDR3 is TGTGCCAGCAGCTTAGCCTCGGACATGAGGAGATATGGCTACACCTTC.